This is a list of T cell receptor beta chains from one sample in a study of tumor-infiltrating lymphocytes in primary liver carcinoma. TCRdb reprocessed the multiplex PCR reads via MiXCR and lists one record per CDR3 protein. Of around 80,000 distinct CDR3 sequences in the sample, more than 65% are singletons; the top ten hold 19%. The sample consisted of liver tumor tissue from sampling region 1. The receptors were sampled from a man aged 35 to 55 with primary liver carcinoma and hepatitis B virus infection. CDR3s include the opening cysteine and the closing phenylalanine or tryptophan. Each record gives: J gene, D gene, V gene, clone size, CDR3 DNA, CDR3 protein. The D gene is left open where the match is weak. Some rows have no size entry. The others give once, few or many, or a class for an expanded clone.

TRBJ2-5,.,TRBV12-3/TRBV12-4,.,TGTGCCAGCAGTTTAGGGACCTGGGGAGGAGAGACACAGTACTTC,CASSLGTWGGETQYF
TRBJ1-1,.,TRBV28,.,TGTGCCAACAGTTTACTTATGCTCCCGTGGGGGGCAAACACTGAAGCTTTCTTT,CANSLLMLPWGANTEAFF
TRBJ1-1,.,TRBV29-1,many,TGCAGCGTTGTGGAAACGACCACTGAAGCTTTCTTT,CSVVETTTEAFF
TRBJ2-2,TRBD2,TRBV11-2,.,TGTGCCAGCAGCGTAGTGGCCCTAGCGGGAACCGGGGAGCTGTCTTTT,CASSVVALAGTGELSF
TRBJ2-3,.,TRBV29-1,.,TGCAGACTTGAAAGCAGGGATGGCACAGACACACAGTATTTT,CRLESRDGTDTQYF
TRBJ2-7,TRBD1,TRBV28,many,TGTGCCAGCAGTTTACGGGGACAGGGGGACTACGAGCAGTACTTC,CASSLRGQGDYEQYF
TRBJ2-7,.,TRBV6-5,.,TGTGCCAGCAACTCAGAGGCCTACAAGCAGTACTTC,CASNSEAYKQYF
TRBJ2-1,.,TRBV18,.,TGTGCCAGCTCACCAGAGGGACTTGTTTACAATGAGCAGTTCTTC,CASSPEGLVYNEQFF
TRBJ2-5,.,TRBV29-1,once,TGCAGCGTTGTTAACAGCCTAAGAGGGACCCACTACTTC,CSVVNSLRGTHYF
TRBJ2-5,.,TRBV21-1,.,TGTGCCAGCAGCTCCCGCAGGCCCCAGTACTTC,CASSSRRPQYF
TRBJ1-1,TRBD1,TRBV20-1,once,TGCAGTGTTGGAGCCAGGCAGGGGGCGCCGAACACTGAAGCTTTCTTT,CSVGARQGAPNTEAFF
TRBJ2-7,.,TRBV11-2,.,TGTGCCAGCGGCTTAGTTGGGAACGAGCAATACTTC,CASGLVGNEQYF
TRBJ2-7,.,TRBV11-2,once,TGTGCCAGCACCTTATGTGAGCTAGCGTCACAGTACTTC,CASTLCELASQYF
TRBJ2-1,TRBD2,TRBV6-5,.,TGTGCCAACAGCCAAGCGGGGACCTACACTGAGCAGTTCTTC,CANSQAGTYTEQFF
TRBJ2-1,.,TRBV6-5,.,TGTGCCAGCAGCTCACATACTAGTATGTTGGGTGAGCAGTTCTTC,CASSSHTSMLGEQFF
TRBJ1-3,TRBD1,TRBV11-2,.,TGTGCCAGCAGCTACATGGGACAGGGGACCACCATGTATTTT,CASSYMGQGTTMYF
TRBJ2-3,TRBD2,TRBV2,once,TGTGCCAGCAGTCTAGCGGATATGCAGTATTTT,CASSLADMQYF
TRBJ1-1,.,TRBV6-2/TRBV6-3,.,TGTGCCAACAAGCCGGAATTGAAAACTGAAGCTTTCTTT,CANKPELKTEAFF
TRBJ2-3,.,TRBV11-2,medium-sized,TGTGCCAGCAGCTTAAGTCCGTTAGGGGATACGCAGTATTTT,CASSLSPLGDTQYF
TRBJ2-5,.,TRBV14,.,TGTGCCAGCAGCCGAGATCACGCCCCGGAGTTCCAAGTGACCCAGTACTTC,CASSRDHAPEFQVTQYF
TRBJ2-1,.,TRBV6-6,.,TGTGCCAGCAGTTTCATGATTAAAATTAATAGTGAGCAGTTCTTC,CASSFMIKINSEQFF
TRBJ2-3,.,TRBV11-2,.,TGTGCCAGAAGCTTAGTCGGCGCGCGGTCGGGTGAGGATACGCAGTATTTT,CARSLVGARSGEDTQYF
TRBJ2-7,TRBD2,TRBV5-1,many,TGCGCCAGCAGCTTGGATCCGGGAGGTCCCGAGCAGTACTTC,CASSLDPGGPEQYF
TRBJ2-5,.,TRBV11-2,.,TGTGCCAGCGGCTTAGGGGGGCTAGGAGAGACCCAGTATTTC,CASGLGGLGETQYF
TRBJ2-1,TRBD2,TRBV7-9,.,TGTGCCTGCAGCTTAGCGGGATGGCGAGGCAATGAGCAGTTCTTC,CACSLAGWRGNEQFF
TRBJ2-7,.,TRBV7-9,.,TGTGCCAGGAGCTTAGAAGGGCCCCTATCCTACGAGCAGTACTTC,CARSLEGPLSYEQYF
TRBJ2-1,TRBD1,TRBV29-1,.,TGCAGCGGATTGTCGGGACAGGGTGTGGATGAGCAGTTTTTC,CSGLSGQGVDEQFF
TRBJ1-5,.,TRBV11-1,.,TGTGCCAGCAGCTCCGGGTCAGACCAGCCCCAGCACTTT,CASSSGSDQPQHF
TRBJ2-2,.,TRBV30,many,TGTGCCTGGAGTGTCGGAGGAAGTCGGAACACCGGGGAGCTGTTTTTT,CAWSVGGSRNTGELFF
TRBJ2-1,.,TRBV13,.,TGTGCCAGCAGCTTTACAGGGATCCCCTACAATAAACAGTTCTTC,CASSFTGIPYNKQFF
TRBJ1-1,TRBD1,TRBV4-2,.,TGTTCCAGTAGCCAAGGGCTTCAGGGGGGGAACACTGAAGCTTTCTTT,CSSSQGLQGGNTEAFF
TRBJ2-7,.,TRBV10-2,many,TGCGCCAGCAGTCGAAGCGTCAACGAGCAGTACTTC,CASSRSVNEQYF
TRBJ1-6,.,TRBV12-3/TRBV12-4,.,TGTGCCAGTAGTTCCACGAGAGGGCGTAATTCACCACTCCACTTT,CASSSTRGRNSPLHF
TRBJ2-3,.,TRBV6-1,.,TGTGCCAGTGGTCCCCCTGGGGGAAGGGGCACAGATACGCAGTATTTT,CASGPPGGRGTDTQYF
TRBJ1-4,.,TRBV30,.,TGTGCCTGGGAAAAGGGATGTGAAAAACTGTTTTTT,CAWEKGCEKLFF
TRBJ2-5,.,TRBV28,.,TGTGCCAGCAGCAAGGCCGGGGTCCTTGGAGAGACCCGGTACTTC,CASSKAGVLGETRYF
TRBJ2-7,.,TRBV29-1,.,TGCAGCGCTGGGGAGTACGAGGAGTACTTC,CSAGEYEEYF
TRBJ2-3,.,TRBV29-1,.,TGCAGCGTTGTACAAGGGGCAAATCAGCCCCAGTATTTT,CSVVQGANQPQYF
TRBJ2-1,TRBD2,TRBV6-6,.,TGTGCCAGCAGTTACCCTATCTTTGGGGGACTAGCGGGGGAGGTTGAGCAGTTCTTC,CASSYPIFGGLAGEVEQFF
TRBJ1-1,.,TRBV28,many,TGTGCCAGCAGTCCCTTTGAACCACAAGTAGCTTTCTTT,CASSPFEPQVAFF
TRBJ1-1,.,TRBV6-6,.,TGTGCCAGCAGCTTGCAACATGGGATCCCAATGGGAGCTTTCTTT,CASSLQHGIPMGAFF
TRBJ1-2,.,TRBV6-5,.,TGTGCCTGCAGACTAGCGGCTAACTATGGCTACACTTTC,CACRLAANYGYTF
TRBJ2-5,.,TRBV11-2,.,TGTACCAGCAGCTCGGAGTTCCAAGAGACCCAGTACTTC,CTSSSEFQETQYF
TRBJ2-7,TRBD2,TRBV13,.,TGTGCCAGCGGCACCCCGAGACTAGCGGGCCTTAGCTCCTACGAGCAGTACTTC,CASGTPRLAGLSSYEQYF
TRBJ2-7,.,TRBV12-3/TRBV12-4,.,TGTGCCAGCAGTTCAAGTGGGGGCTCCTACAAGCAGTACTTC,CASSSSGGSYKQYF
TRBJ1-1,.,TRBV11-2,.,TGCGCCAGCAGATTAGGAGGGAACGCTGAAGCTTTCTTT,CASRLGGNAEAFF
TRBJ2-5,.,TRBV30,few,TGTGCCTGGAGTGTTAAGGAGCAAGAGGCCCAGTACTTC,CAWSVKEQEAQYF
TRBJ1-6,.,TRBV11-2,.,TGTGCCAACAGCTTAAGGGTCTCTGTAGAAGGTTCACCCCTCCACTTT,CANSLRVSVEGSPLHF
TRBJ2-4,.,TRBV10-1,.,TGCGCCGGCAGTGAGTCTCAGGAAAACATTCAGTACTTC,CAGSESQENIQYF
TRBJ2-7,.,TRBV4-1,few,TGCGCCAACAGCCGGTCGTTCGGGGGCGTTGACGAGCAGTACTTC,CANSRSFGGVDEQYF
TRBJ2-7,.,TRBV18,.,TGTGCCAGCTCCACCCAAATGATTTCGGGACCGAGAGACTACGAGCAGTACTTC,CASSTQMISGPRDYEQYF
TRBJ1-5,.,TRBV6-1,once,TGTGCCAGTAGTGTGAGTTGGCGGGGCGATCAGCCCCAGCATTTT,CASSVSWRGDQPQHF
TRBJ2-7,.,TRBV24-1,.,TGTGCCACCAGTGATTGGTCAGCTTTCGTCTACGAGCAGTACTTC,CATSDWSAFVYEQYF
TRBJ2-7,TRBD1,TRBV29-1,.,TGCAACGCAGCATACAGGGGGCAAGGCTACGAGCAGTACTTC,CNAAYRGQGYEQYF
TRBJ2-1,TRBD2,TRBV4-1,many,TGCGTCAGCAGCCAAAGGGCGGGAGACTACAATGAGCAGTTCTTC,CVSSQRAGDYNEQFF